Below, 20 T cell receptor beta chains from the same sample are listed, as sequenced in a study of blood T cell repertoires in COVID-19. Profiled with immunoSEQ multiplex PCR; TCRdb holds only in-frame clones, not every one. This repertoire shows roughly 250,000 clones, 82% found once; its top ten account for around an eighth. Sequencing was done on a sample of peripheral blood. The receptors derive from a woman aged 55-69 years with active or convalescent COVID-19.

This sequence joins TRBV7-3 and TRBJ1-6, with D perhaps matching TRBD1 (5 bases). This CDR3 contains 14 residues. CDR1 is SGHTA and CDR2 is FQGTGA in the germline V gene. V was shortened by 2 bases and J by 9 bases, with 11 bases between the two germline ends. This chain's CDR3 is CASSLQGGSSPLHF. The CDR3 nucleotides read TGTGCCAGCAGCTTACAGGGTGGCAGTTCACCCCTCCACTTT.

This clone has only a few counts. The chain carries TRBV20-1 and TRBJ2-1; D not resolved. The CDR3 sequence is 16 residues long. V gave up 3 bases and J gave up 4 bases, with 19 bases separating them. Germline V CDR1 and CDR2: DFQATT, SNEGSKA (reference sequence). CDR3 residues: CSASPNVPDTYNEQFF. DNA for the CDR3: TGCAGTGCTAGTCCTAACGTTCCCGATACTTACAATGAGCAGTTCTTC.

The chain is built from TRBV7-2 and TRBJ2-3; no clear D. The CDR3 is 12 amino acids. V shed 5 bases and J shed 1 base, with 4 bases lying between them. Per the germline V gene, CDR1 is SGHTA and CDR2 is FQGNSA. In DNA form, the CDR3 reads TGTGCCAGCAGCCTCCGCACAGATACGCAGTATTTT. Protein sequence: CASSLRTDTQYF.

This sequence joins TRBV7-3 and TRBJ2-1, with TRBD2 matching 14 bases. The CDR3 loop spans 19 amino acids. The germline gives CDR1 SGHTA, CDR2 FQGTGA. Trimming took 5 bases from V and 0 from J; bases not matched to a gene: 9. CDR3 DNA: TGTGCCAGCAGCGCCATCGGGACTAGCGGGGGTAGCTCCTACAATGAGCAGTTCTTC. Protein product: CASSAIGTSGGSSYNEQFF.

The chain joins TRBV6-5 to TRBJ2-3, with 8 positions matching TRBD1. Trimming removed 10 bases from V and 2 bases from J; junction bases left unmatched: 5. There are 13 residues in the CDR3. CDR1 MNHEY and CDR2 SVGAGI come from the germline V gene. CDR3 protein: CATNQGATDTQYF. Written as DNA, the CDR3 is TGTGCCACCAACCAGGGGGCCACAGATACGCAGTATTTT.

The chain uses TRBV11-2 and TRBJ1-1, with 7 bases identical to TRBD1. The J segment lost 6 bases and the V segment lost 4 bases, leaving 5 bases of the junction unmatched. Germline CDR1 and CDR2: SGHAT and FQNNGV. This CDR3 comprises 13 residues. The CDR3 nucleotides read TGTGCCAGCAGCTCGACAGGGAAGGCTGAAGCTTTCTTT. Protein sequence: CASSSTGKAEAFF.

J is TRBJ2-7 and V is TRBV6-6; 11 bases align to TRBD2. This CDR3 is 18 amino acids long. The V and J ends lost 5 bases and 0 bases, in that order; junction bases with no gene match: 12. Germline V gene lookup returns CDR1 MNHNY and CDR2 SVGAGI (reference sequence). The CDR3 spells CASSPSGLAVSLSYEQYF. In DNA, the CDR3 is TGTGCCAGCAGTCCGTCGGGACTAGCGGTGTCTCTCTCCTACGAGCAGTACTTC.

This chain uses TRBV23-1 with TRBJ1-2; maybe TRBD1 (5 bases). TRBV23-1 is an ORF for which the function is uncertain. Trimming pared 1 base from V and 3 bases from J, leaving 15 bases between. CDR3 size: 16 residues. Here the CDR3 DNA reads TGCGCCAGCAGTCAATTCCGGGGGGAGAAGGACTATGGCTACACCTTC. It encodes CASSQFRGEKDYGYTF.

The V call is TRBV19, the J call TRBJ1-5; TRBD1 matches 8 bases. CDR1 is LNHDA and CDR2 is SQIVND in the germline V gene (reference sequence). V gave up 1 base and J gave up 3 bases; unmatched junction bases: 5. This CDR3 is 16 amino acids long. CDR3 coding DNA: TGTGCCAGTAGTATAGGTGGGACAGGCCCCAATCAGCCCCAGCATTTT. Its translation: CASSIGGTGPNQPQHF.

V is TRBV18 and J is TRBJ2-7; D perhaps matches TRBD1 (7 bases). This CDR3 has 17 residues. V was pared by 5 bases and J by 2 bases, with 22 bases between. Germline V CDR1 and CDR2: KGHSH, LQKENI. CDR3 DNA sequence: TGTGCCAGCTCAGAACTCGTAGGAGGGGGCGCTCCCTACGAGCAGTACTTC. This encodes CASSELVGGGAPYEQYF.

The chain links TRBV10-3 to TRBJ1-1, with TRBD1 matching 10 bases. Germline CDR1 ENHRY, CDR2 SYGVKD. Unmatched junction bases numbered 2, after V lost 4 bases and J lost 0 bases. There are 15 residues in the CDR3. The CDR3 loop reads CAISGTGGLNTEAFF. The CDR3 DNA follows: TGTGCCATCAGTGGGACAGGGGGTCTGAACACTGAAGCTTTCTTT.

The gene calls are TRBV5-4 and TRBJ2-6, with 8 bases fitting TRBD1. The CDR3 runs 17 residues. The V gene end was trimmed by 4 bases and the J gene end by 4 bases; junction bases not matched to a gene: 10. In germline, CDR1 is SGHNT, CDR2 YYREEE (reference sequence). In nucleotides, the CDR3 is TGTGCCAGCAGCCCATTTCAGGGGGCGCAAGGGGCCAACGTCCTGACTTTC. Residues: CASSPFQGAQGANVLTF.

CDR3 coding DNA: TGTGCCAGTAGTACGACAGGGGTCAACTATGGCTACACCTTC. It translates to CASSTTGVNYGYTF. This rearrangement joins TRBV19 to TRBJ1-2; 8 bases agree with TRBD1. Germline lookup yields CDR1 LNHDA and CDR2 SQIVND (reference sequence). The V gene end was trimmed by 4 bases and the J gene end by 2 bases; junction bases not matched to a gene: 3. CDR3 length: 14 amino acids. The full variable domain, rest sourced from reference TRBV19 and TRBJ1-2, is DGGITQSPKYLFRKEGQNVTLSCEQNLNHDAMYWYRQDPGQGLRLIYYSQIVNDFQKGDIAEGYSVSREKKESFPLTVTSAQKNPTAFYLCASSTTGVNYGYTFGSGTRLTVV.

The chain has TRBV7-8 and TRBJ1-5; D possibly corresponds to TRBD1 (5 bases). Germline CDR1 is SGHVS and CDR2 is FQNEAQ. With 1 base removed from V and 6 bases from J, the gap between germline ends came to 13 bases. The CDR3 is 15 amino acids. CDR3 residues: CASSLDLAGLQPQHF. The DNA of the CDR3 is TGTGCCAGCAGCTTAGACTTGGCAGGGCTTCAGCCCCAGCATTTT.

V gene TRBV11-3 combines with J gene TRBJ2-3; 8 bases agree with TRBD1. The CDR3 is 15 amino acids. Per germline, CDR1 SGHNT and CDR2 YENEEA. Trimming cost V 6 bases and J 1 base; bases outside gene matches: 6. The CDR3 DNA is TGTGCCAGCAGTGTGGGACAGGTGGGCACAGATACGCAGTATTTT. Its translation: CASSVGQVGTDTQYF.

This chain joins TRBV27 and TRBJ2-7; TRBD2 is a possible D gene (7 bases). Trimming cost V 2 bases and J 5 bases, with 16 bases left between them. The CDR3 has 15 residues. The germline V gene has CDR1 MNHEY and CDR2 SMNVEV (reference sequence). CDR3 loop: CASSLRGGGRHEQYF. The CDR3 DNA sequence: TGTGCCAGCAGTTTACGGGGCGGGGGCCGACACGAGCAGTACTTC.

This rearrangement joins TRBV21-1 to TRBJ2-7; no DNA check was done on the table's D call, TRBD1. TRBV21-1 constitutes a pseudogene. The CDR3 length is 14 residues. The CDR3 DNA follows: TGTGCCAGCAGCCCACGGGACAGCTCCTACGAGCAGTACTTC. Translating it yields CASSPRDSSYEQYF.

The chain uses TRBV18 and TRBJ1-1, with D perhaps TRBD1 (5 bases). CDR1 is KGHSH, CDR2 LQKENI, per germline. The V end lost 2 bases, the J end lost 5 bases, and 15 bases lay between the germline ends. This CDR3 comprises 15 residues. The CDR3 DNA sequence: TGTGCCAGCTCACCAAGTTATGGGGGGGGGACTGAAGCTTTCTTT. Amino acids: CASSPSYGGGTEAFF.

This clone was found once. The chain joins TRBV5-8 to TRBJ1-5; TRBD1 matches 7 bases. CDR3 size: 15 residues. V shed 3 bases, J shed 4 bases, and the junction held 7 bases outside the gene matches. Germline V gives CDR1 SGHTS, CDR2 YDEGEE. CDR3 region: CASSYHRGSNQPQHF. Written as DNA, the CDR3 is TGTGCCAGCAGCTACCACAGGGGATCTAATCAGCCCCAGCATTTT.

This chain joins TRBV6-1 and TRBJ2-2; 9 positions match TRBD1. CDR1 and CDR2 (germline): MNHNS, SASEGT. V gave up 6 bases and J gave up 1 base; unmatched junction bases: 3. This CDR3 region has 15 residues. The CDR3 sequence is CASSRGQGNTGELFF. CDR3 bases: TGTGCCAGCAGCCGGGGACAGGGGAACACCGGGGAGCTGTTTTTT.